This T cell receptor beta chain was profiled in a study of beta chain features in type 1 diabetes. Isolated RNA was reverse transcribed in full, so expressed TCRB transcripts were sequenced. The method was immunoSEQ multiplex PCR; TCRdb's version includes in-frame clones alone and lacks a portion of them. The table has around 300,000 clones, 12% to 15% seen once. The V gene's germline CDR1 is SGDLS and CDR2 YYNGEE. The CDR3 spans 15 residues. Deletions cut 6 bases from V and 3 bases from J, with 18 bases between. Sequenced material: central memory CD4+ T cells from blood. This sequence was found in a man aged 30 to 39 in good health. The chain joins TRBV9 to TRBJ1-2, with D maybe TRBD1 (5 bases). CDR3 loop: CASNPRGGGYYGYTF. CDR3 coding DNA: TGTGCCAGCAATCCCCGGGGCGGTGGGTACTATGGCTACACCTTC.